The 19 T cell receptor beta chains below come from one sample, sequenced in a study of CD8 T cells in ankylosing spondylitis. A single record per CDR3 protein comes from TCRdb applying MiXCR to the 5' RACE reads. The sample has about 130,000 distinct CDR3 sequences, approximately 7.4% seen once. The material sequenced was blood, either unsorted or a sorted T cell fraction (not recorded which). The origin of the receptors is a female donor with ankylosing spondylitis or in good health (not recorded which).

The genes are TRBV30 and TRBJ1-5; D gene unclear. This CDR3 has 13 amino acids. Germline CDR1 GTSNPN, CDR2 SVGIG (reference sequence). V lost 2 bases and J lost 4, with 9 bases in between. The CDR3 here is CAWSWGLNQPQHF. The CDR3 coding sequence is TGTGCCTGGAGTTGGGGTCTTAATCAGCCCCAGCATTTT. Filled out from reference TRBV30 and TRBJ1-5, the complete variable domain reads SQTIHQWPATLVQPVGSPLSLECTVEGTSNPNLYWYRQAAGRGLQLLFYSVGIGQISSEVPQNLSASRPQDRQFILSSKKLLLSDSGFYLCAWSWGLNQPQHFGDGTRLSIL.

This clonotype was detected ten times or more. J is TRBJ1-1 and V is TRBV5-1, with a weak D call TRBD1 (6 bases). The CDR3 has 14 amino acids. The V gene's germline CDR1 is SGHRS and CDR2 YFSETQ. Trimming pared 0 bases from V and 3 bases from J, leaving 9 bases between. The CDR3 loop is CASSLAGDDTEAFF. CDR3 sequence (DNA): TGCGCCAGCAGCTTGGCAGGGGACGACACTGAAGCTTTCTTT.

This clonotype was counted ten times or more. The rearrangement joins TRBV12-3 or TRBV12-4 to TRBJ1-3, with 8 bases matching TRBD1. This CDR3 region has 15 residues. V dropped 2 bases and J dropped 2; count of bases not matched to a gene: 2. The DNA for the CDR3 is TGTGCCAGCAGTTTATGGACAGGGCCTGGAAACACCATATATTTT. Translated: CASSLWTGPGNTIYF.

The chain is built from TRBV3-1 and TRBJ2-5; TRBD2 agrees at 10 bases. The CDR3 is made up of 12 amino acids. In germline, CDR1 is LGHDT, CDR2 YNNKEL (reference sequence). Trimming at V came to 8 bases and at J to 5 bases, leaving 2 bases not matched to a gene. In nucleotides, the CDR3 is TGTGCCAGCGAGCGGGGGGGGGAGACCCAGTACTTC. Translating it yields CASERGGETQYF.

This clonotype was detected many times. The rearrangement joins TRBV6-2 or TRBV6-3 to TRBJ2-6; 7 bases fit TRBD1. J gave up 2 bases and V 6 bases, and 1 base lay outside the gene matches. The germline V gene encodes CDR1 MNHEY and CDR2 SVGEGT. The CDR3 extends over 14 amino acids. In nucleotides, the CDR3 is TGTGCCAGCAGCGGACAGGCTGGGGCCAACGTCCTGACTTTC. It translates to CASSGQAGANVLTF.

This clonotype was recorded at least ten times. The chain couples TRBV29-1 to TRBJ1-2, with D possibly matching TRBD1 (6 bases). Trimming pared 6 bases from V and 6 bases from J, leaving 8 bases between. There are 10 residues in the CDR3. The germline CDR1 and CDR2 sequences are SQVTM and ANQGSEA. The CDR3 DNA follows: TGCAGCGTAAACAGGGATGGCTACACCTTC. It is translated as CSVNRDGYTF.

At least ten counts were recorded for this clonotype. This sequence joins TRBV4-1 and TRBJ1-1; 9 bases fit TRBD1. Looked up from germline, CDR1 is MGHRA and CDR2 is YSYEKL. There are 17 residues in the CDR3. After removal of 2 bases from V and 2 bases from J, the junction contained 9 bases not matched to a gene. CDR3 DNA: TGCGCCAGCAGCCAATCAACCGAGGACAGGGGTAACACTGAAGCTTTCTTT. Its protein product is CASSQSTEDRGNTEAFF.

This clonotype appeared many times. The DNA for the CDR3 is TGTGCCAGCAACTGGGGGACAGGGGGCACAGATACGCAGTATTTT. Translating gives CASNWGTGGTDTQYF. The chain combines TRBV2 with TRBJ2-3; 10 bases align to TRBD1. In germline, CDR1 is SNHLY, CDR2 FYNNEI. With 7 bases clipped from V and 1 base from J, the junction kept 5 bases outside the gene matches. The CDR3 extends over 15 amino acids.

This clonotype was seen at least ten times. The chain combines TRBV5-1 with TRBJ2-1; D is uncertain. V was clipped by 0 bases and J by 6 bases, with 4 bases between them. Looked up from germline, CDR1 is SGHRS and CDR2 is YFSETQ. CDR3 size: 12 residues. CDR3 in DNA: TGCGCCAGCAGCTTGGGATTCAATGAGCAGTTCTTC. Amino acids: CASSLGFNEQFF.

This rearrangement joins TRBV29-1 to TRBJ2-1, with 8 positions matching TRBD2. CDR1 is SQVTM and CDR2 is ANQGSEA in the germline V gene. V trimming: 3 bases; J trimming: 4 bases; junction bases outside the gene matches: 11. The CDR3 has 16 residues. The CDR3 protein is CSVDPSRSGVYNEQFF. The DNA for the CDR3 is TGCAGCGTTGACCCCTCTCGTAGCGGGGTATACAATGAGCAGTTCTTC.

Concerning this clonotype: Compared with germline, one end of the junction differs, possibly owing to a read error. The rearrangement joins TRBV12-3 or TRBV12-4 to TRBJ2-5; D is possibly TRBD1 (6 bases). There are 13 residues in the CDR3. Here the CDR3 DNA reads TGTGCCAGCAGTCCCGGGACATCAGAGGCCCAGTACTTC. Translating it yields CASSPGTSEAQYF.

This clonotype was observed at least ten times. V gene TRBV5-1 combines with J gene TRBJ2-7; D is unresolved. The CDR3 runs to 14 residues. From germline, CDR1 is SGHRS and CDR2 YFSETQ. V was clipped by 5 bases and J by 3 bases, with 15 bases between them. In DNA, the CDR3 is TGCGCCAGCAGTTCTGACGGAGACTTCTACGAGCAGTACTTC. It encodes CASSSDGDFYEQYF. Based on the CDR3 plus reference TRBV5-1 and TRBJ2-7, the full variable domain is KAGVTQTPRYLIKTRGQQVTLSCSPISGHRSVSWYQQTPGQGLQFLFEYFSETQRNKGNFPGRFSGRQFSNSRSEMNVSTLELGDSALYLCASSSDGDFYEQYFGPGTRLTVT.

This clonotype appeared many times. V and J are TRBV7-9 and TRBJ2-7, with 9 bases lining up with TRBD1. Losses at the gene ends were 5 bases for V and 5 bases for J; bases not matched to a gene: 4. Looked up from germline, CDR1 is SEHNR and CDR2 is FQNEAQ (reference sequence). The CDR3 sequence is 13 residues long. The CDR3 sequence: CASSDRTGDEQYF. For the CDR3, the DNA is TGTGCCAGCAGCGACCGGACAGGGGACGAGCAGTACTTC.

This clonotype was seen ten or more times. The J gene is TRBJ1-1, the V gene TRBV5-1; 9 positions match TRBD1. The CDR3 is 16 amino acids. V was clipped by 0 bases and J by 5 bases; unmatched bases: 8. From germline, CDR1 is SGHRS and CDR2 YFSETQ. Written as DNA, the CDR3 is TGCGCCAGCAGCTTGGCCATCAGGACAGGGGAAACTGAAGCTTTCTTT. This gives the protein CASSLAIRTGETEAFF.

In this sample, this clonotype turned up many times. The gene calls are TRBV25-1 and TRBJ2-5, with TRBD2 matching over 7 bases. Per the germline V gene, CDR1 is MGHDK and CDR2 is SYGVNS. The V and J ends lost 5 bases and 2 bases, in that order; junction bases with no gene match: 11. The CDR3 extends over 16 amino acids. The CDR3, as DNA: TGTGCCAGCAGTACGGGATCGGGAGGTGTACAAGAGACCCAGTACTTC. Protein product: CASSTGSGGVQETQYF.

This clonotype came up many times. The chain has TRBV20-1 and TRBJ2-2; maybe TRBD1 (6 bases). Trimming shortened V by 5 bases and J by 6 bases, and 16 bases separated the two germline ends. The CDR3 consists of 14 residues. In germline, CDR1 is DFQATT, CDR2 SNEGSKA (reference sequence). CDR3 nucleotide sequence: TGCAGTGCTGTCGGATCTGCAGGGGCCGGGGAGCTGTTTTTT. Translating it yields CSAVGSAGAGELFF.

The J gene is TRBJ2-7, the V gene TRBV11-3; tentative D call: TRBD1 (5 bases). The CDR3 length is 13 residues. The ends were cut back, 0 bases at V and 6 bases at J, with 9 bases in the middle. Per the germline V gene, CDR1 is SGHNT and CDR2 is YENEEA. DNA for the CDR3: TGTGCCAGCAGCTTAGATAGGGGAAGCGAGCAGTACTTC. This translates into CASSLDRGSEQYF.

This clonotype has more than one count but fewer than ten. The V and J genes are TRBV11-2 and TRBJ2-3, with D maybe TRBD1 (6 bases). The CDR3 length is 16 residues. V was clipped by 4 bases and J by 6 bases, with 20 bases between them. Looked up from germline, CDR1 is SGHAT and CDR2 is FQNNGV. This CDR3 is CASSYRQARTVDTQYF. The CDR3, as DNA: TGTGCCAGCAGCTACCGACAGGCCCGCACGGTGGATACGCAGTATTTT.

This clonotype was picked up many times. CDR3 in amino acids: CASSYALGGGYEQYF. The CDR3 DNA reads TGCGCCAGCAGCTACGCTCTAGGGGGGGGCTACGAGCAGTACTTC. The chain combines TRBV5-1 with TRBJ2-7, with TRBD2 as a possible D gene (7 bases). Germline V CDR1 and CDR2: SGHRS, YFSETQ. This CDR3 spans 15 amino acids. V lost 3 bases and J lost 3, with 16 bases in between.